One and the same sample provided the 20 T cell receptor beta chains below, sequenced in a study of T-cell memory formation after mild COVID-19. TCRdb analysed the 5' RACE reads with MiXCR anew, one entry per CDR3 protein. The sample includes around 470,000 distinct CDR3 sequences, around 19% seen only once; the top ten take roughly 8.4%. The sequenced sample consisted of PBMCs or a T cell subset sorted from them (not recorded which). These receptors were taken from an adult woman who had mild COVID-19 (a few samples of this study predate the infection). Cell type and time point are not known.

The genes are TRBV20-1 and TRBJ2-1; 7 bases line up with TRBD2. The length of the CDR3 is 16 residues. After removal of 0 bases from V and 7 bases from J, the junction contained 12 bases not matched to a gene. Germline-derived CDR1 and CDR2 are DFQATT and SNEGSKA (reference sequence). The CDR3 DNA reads TGCAGTGCTAGAGATCCTCGCGGGAGAAGGTTAAATGAGCAGTTCTTC. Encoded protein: CSARDPRGRRLNEQFF.

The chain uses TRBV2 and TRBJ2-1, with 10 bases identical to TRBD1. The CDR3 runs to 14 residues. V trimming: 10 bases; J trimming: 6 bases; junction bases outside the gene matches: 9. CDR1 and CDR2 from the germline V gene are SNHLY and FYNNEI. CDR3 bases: TGTGCCACGACAGGGGGCGCGTTCTTCAATGAGCAGTTCTTC. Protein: CATTGGAFFNEQFF.

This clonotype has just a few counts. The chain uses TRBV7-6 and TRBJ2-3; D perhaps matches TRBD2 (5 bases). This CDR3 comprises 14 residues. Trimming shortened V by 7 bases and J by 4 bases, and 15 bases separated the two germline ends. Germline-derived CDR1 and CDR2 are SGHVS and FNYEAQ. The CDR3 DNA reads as TGTGCCAGCAATCCCCGGGCCGGGGCAGATACGCAGTATTTT. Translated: CASNPRAGADTQYF.

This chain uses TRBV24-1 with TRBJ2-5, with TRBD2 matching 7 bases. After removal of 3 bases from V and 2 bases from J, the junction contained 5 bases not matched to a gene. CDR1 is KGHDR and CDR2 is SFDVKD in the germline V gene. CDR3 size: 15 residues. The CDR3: CATSDPWGGQETQYF. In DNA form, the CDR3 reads TGTGCCACCAGTGATCCGTGGGGGGGTCAAGAGACCCAGTACTTC.

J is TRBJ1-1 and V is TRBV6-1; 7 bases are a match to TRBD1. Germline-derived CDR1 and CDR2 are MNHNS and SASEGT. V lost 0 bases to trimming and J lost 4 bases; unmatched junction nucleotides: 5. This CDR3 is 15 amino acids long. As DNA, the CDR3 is TGTGCCAGCAGTGAAGCCCAACAGGGGAGCACTGAAGCTTTCTTT. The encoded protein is CASSEAQQGSTEAFF.

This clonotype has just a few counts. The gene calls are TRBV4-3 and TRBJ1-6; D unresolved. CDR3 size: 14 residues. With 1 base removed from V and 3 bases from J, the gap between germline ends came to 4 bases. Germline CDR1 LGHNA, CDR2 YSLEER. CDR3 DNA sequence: TGCGCCAGCAGCCAAGGGTTCTATAATTCACCCCTCCACTTT. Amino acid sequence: CASSQGFYNSPLHF.

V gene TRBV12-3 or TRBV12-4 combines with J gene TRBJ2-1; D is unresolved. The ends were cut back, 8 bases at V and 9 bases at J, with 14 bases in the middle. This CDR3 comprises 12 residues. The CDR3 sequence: CASDSDRREQFF. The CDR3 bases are TGTGCCAGCGACTCCGACCGGCGTGAGCAGTTCTTC.

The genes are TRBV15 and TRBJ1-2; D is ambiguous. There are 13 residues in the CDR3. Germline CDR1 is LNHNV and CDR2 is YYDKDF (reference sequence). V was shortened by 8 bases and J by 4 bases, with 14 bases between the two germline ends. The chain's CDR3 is CATPHEPPYGYTF. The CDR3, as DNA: TGTGCCACCCCACATGAACCCCCCTATGGCTACACCTTC.

The CDR3 loop is CASSRLRDTRSYEQYF. The CDR3 DNA reads as TGTGCCAGCAGCCGCCTCCGGGACACCCGCTCCTACGAGCAGTACTTC. The chain has TRBV14 and TRBJ2-7, with a weak D call TRBD1 (6 bases). V gave up 4 bases and J gave up 0 bases, with 16 bases separating them. Germline V lookup: CDR1 SGHDN, CDR2 FVKESK. This CDR3 contains 16 residues.

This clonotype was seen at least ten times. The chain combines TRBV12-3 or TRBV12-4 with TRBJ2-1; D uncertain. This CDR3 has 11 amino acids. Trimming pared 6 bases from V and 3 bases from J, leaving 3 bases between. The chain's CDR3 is CASSIYNEQFF. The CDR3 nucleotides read TGTGCCAGCAGCATCTACAATGAGCAGTTCTTC.

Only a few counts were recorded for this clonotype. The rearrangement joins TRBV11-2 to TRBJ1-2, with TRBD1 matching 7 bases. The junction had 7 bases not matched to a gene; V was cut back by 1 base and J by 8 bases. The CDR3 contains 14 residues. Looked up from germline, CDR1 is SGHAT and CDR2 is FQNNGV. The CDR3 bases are TGTGCCAGCAGCTTAGGACAGGGCCGTGGCGGCTACACCTTC. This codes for CASSLGQGRGGYTF. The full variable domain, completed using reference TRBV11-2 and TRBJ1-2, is EAGVAQSPRYKIIEKRQSVAFWCNPISGHATLYWYQQILGQGPKLLIQFQNNGVVDDSQLPKDRFSAERLKGVDSTLKIQPAKLEDSAVYLCASSLGQGRGGYTFGSGTRLTVV.

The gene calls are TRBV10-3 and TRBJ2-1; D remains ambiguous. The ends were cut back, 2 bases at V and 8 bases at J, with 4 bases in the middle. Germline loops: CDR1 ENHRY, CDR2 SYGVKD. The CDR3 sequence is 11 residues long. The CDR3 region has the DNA TGTGCCATCAGTGAGGGTTATGAGCAGTTCTTC. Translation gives CAISEGYEQFF.

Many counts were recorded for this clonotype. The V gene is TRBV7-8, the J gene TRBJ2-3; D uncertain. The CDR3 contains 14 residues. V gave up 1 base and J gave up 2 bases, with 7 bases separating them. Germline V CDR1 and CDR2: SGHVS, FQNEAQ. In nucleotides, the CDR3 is TGTGCCAGCAGCTTAGTAGGATACACAGATACGCAGTATTTT. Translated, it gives CASSLVGYTDTQYF.

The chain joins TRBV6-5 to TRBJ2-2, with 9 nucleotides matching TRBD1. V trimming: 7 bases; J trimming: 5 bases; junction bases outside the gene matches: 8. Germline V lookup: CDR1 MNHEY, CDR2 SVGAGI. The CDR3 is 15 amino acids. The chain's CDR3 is CASTPDRGWTGELFF. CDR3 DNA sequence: TGTGCCAGCACCCCAGACAGGGGGTGGACCGGGGAGCTGTTTTTT.

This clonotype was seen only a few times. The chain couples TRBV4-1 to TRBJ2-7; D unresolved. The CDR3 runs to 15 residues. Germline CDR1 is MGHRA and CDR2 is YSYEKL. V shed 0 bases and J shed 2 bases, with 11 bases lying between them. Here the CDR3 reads CASSQEFPETYEQYF. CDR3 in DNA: TGCGCCAGCAGCCAAGAGTTTCCGGAAACCTACGAGCAGTACTTC.

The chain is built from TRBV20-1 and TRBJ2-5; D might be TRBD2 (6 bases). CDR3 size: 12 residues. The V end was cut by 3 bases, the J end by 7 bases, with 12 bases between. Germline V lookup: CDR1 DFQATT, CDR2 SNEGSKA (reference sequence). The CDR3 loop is CSARSGGMTQYF. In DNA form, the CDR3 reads TGCAGTGCTAGGTCCGGGGGAATGACCCAGTACTTC.

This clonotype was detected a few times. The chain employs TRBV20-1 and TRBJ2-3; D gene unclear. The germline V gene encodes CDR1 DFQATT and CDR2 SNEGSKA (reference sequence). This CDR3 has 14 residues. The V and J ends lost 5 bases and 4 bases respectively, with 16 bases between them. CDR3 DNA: TGCAGTGCTGAGAGCTCTGGGTTACCAGATACGCAGTATTTT. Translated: CSAESSGLPDTQYF.

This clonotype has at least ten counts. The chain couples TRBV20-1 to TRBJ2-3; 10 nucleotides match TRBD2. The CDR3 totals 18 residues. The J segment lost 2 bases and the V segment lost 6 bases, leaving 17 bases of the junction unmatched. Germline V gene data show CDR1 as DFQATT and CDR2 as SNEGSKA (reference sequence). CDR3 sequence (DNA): TGCAGTGCAACCCCCCCCGGGACTAGCGCGGGATACACAGATACGCAGTATTTT. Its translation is CSATPPGTSAGYTDTQYF.

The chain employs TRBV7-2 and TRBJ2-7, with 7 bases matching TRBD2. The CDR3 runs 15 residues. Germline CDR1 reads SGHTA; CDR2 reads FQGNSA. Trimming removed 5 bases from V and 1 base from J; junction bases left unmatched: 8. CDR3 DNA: TGTGCCAGCAGCCCCCGCGGGGGACTTTCCTACGAGCAGTACTTC. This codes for CASSPRGGLSYEQYF.

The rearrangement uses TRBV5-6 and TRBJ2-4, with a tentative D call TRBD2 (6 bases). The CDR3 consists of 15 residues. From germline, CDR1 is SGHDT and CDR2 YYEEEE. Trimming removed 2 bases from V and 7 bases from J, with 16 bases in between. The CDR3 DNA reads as TGTGCCAGCAGCTTTTCCGGTTTCCGGGAGAACATTCAGTACTTC. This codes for CASSFSGFRENIQYF.